In its sample, the clone carrying this TCR beta chain was seen many times. Antigen unknown. It was template switching that added a universal primer site, and there were unique molecular identifiers on the cDNA. TCRdb processed the 5' RACE reads anew with MiXCR; each CDR3 protein has one entry. The sample holds under 250,000 distinct CDR3 sequences, 6.5% to 9% seen once. The sample is drawn from a study of identical twins. Overall study findings and caveats: Researchers reported excess low generation probability among twin-shared out-of-frame alpha sequences. There was more out-of-frame TCR alpha sharing in monozygotic twins than models estimated. Fewer insertions characterized abundant cord blood beta clonotypes, whereas memory repertoires showed none.

Germline values: CDR1 LGHDT, CDR2 YNNKEL (reference sequence). This CDR3 is 11 amino acids long. Trimming stripped 0 bases from V and 13 bases from J, with 9 bases between. This sample was shared with a second study, whose subject was yellow fever vaccine responses in identical twins.

The source of this sequence is a young woman in good health. V gene TRBV3-1 combines with J gene TRBJ1-2; D gene unclear. Sequencing was performed on CD8+ T cells sorted from blood. The CDR3 nucleotides read TGTGCCAGCAGCCAAGATTCGCGAGGCACCTTC. This translates into CASSQDSRGTF.